Following are 21 T cell receptor beta chains from one sample sequenced in a study of control samples from healthy donors and cancer patients. Libraries were prepared by immunoSEQ multiplex PCR; TCRdb keeps only in-frame clonotypes and omits some of them. The sample gives roughly 120,000 clones, around nine tenths of which show up once; roughly 3.4% is in the top ten. Sequencing was performed on blood. Every receptor here comes from a man aged 50 to 60 in good health.

This clone has only a few counts. This chain uses TRBV9 with TRBJ2-1, with D possibly matching TRBD1 (6 bases). Trimming shortened V by 4 bases and J by 2 bases, and 16 bases separated the two germline ends. The CDR3 consists of 16 residues. CDR1 is SGDLS and CDR2 is YYNGEE in the germline V gene. CDR3 bases: TGTGCCAGCAGCAAGACCGGGACAAATGCCTACAATGAGCAGTTCTTC. Protein: CASSKTGTNAYNEQFF.

V and J are TRBV7-9 and TRBJ2-7, with 9 nucleotides matching TRBD1. Germline lookup yields CDR1 SEHNR and CDR2 FQNEAQ (reference sequence). The J segment lost 0 bases and the V segment lost 5 bases, leaving 5 bases of the junction unmatched. CDR3 length: 15 residues. CDR3 in amino acids: CASSPLGQGSYEQYF. In nucleotides, the CDR3 is TGTGCCAGCAGCCCCTTGGGACAGGGCTCCTACGAGCAGTACTTC.

In this sample, this clone turned up once. The rearrangement joins TRBV14 to TRBJ2-7; possibly TRBD1 for D (6 bases). Trimming removed 5 bases at V and 5 bases at J, with 22 bases between. This CDR3 spans 16 amino acids. Per the germline V gene, CDR1 is SGHDN and CDR2 is FVKESK. CDR3 in amino acids: CASSEQLQGYIDEQYF. CDR3 bases: TGTGCCAGCAGCGAACAGCTACAGGGATACATCGACGAGCAGTACTTC.

This sequence joins TRBV5-6 and TRBJ1-1, with D perhaps TRBD1 (5 bases). In germline, CDR1 is SGHDT, CDR2 YYEEEE. The V end lost 2 bases, the J end lost 1 base, and 9 bases lay between the germline ends. CDR3 length: 14 residues. This chain's CDR3 is CASSFFDRNTEAFF. In DNA form, the CDR3 reads TGTGCCAGCAGCTTCTTCGACAGGAACACTGAAGCTTTCTTT.

The CDR3 coding sequence is TGCAGTGGGACAGGGAACACTGAAGCTTTCTTT. Translating gives CSGTGNTEAFF. The V gene is TRBV20-1, the J gene TRBJ1-1; 7 bases are a match to TRBD1. Germline-derived CDR1 and CDR2 are DFQATT and SNEGSKA (reference sequence). The CDR3 has 11 amino acids. Losses at the gene ends were 7 bases for V and 1 base for J; bases not matched to a gene: 0.

J is TRBJ2-5 and V is TRBV15, with D possibly matching TRBD2 (5 bases). Germline V lookup: CDR1 LNHNV, CDR2 YYDKDF (reference sequence). V lost 3 bases, J lost 5 bases, and 7 bases lay in between. The length of the CDR3 is 12 residues. The CDR3 protein is CATSRGGETQYF. The CDR3 bases are TGTGCCACCAGCAGGGGCGGGGAGACCCAGTACTTC.

The chain has TRBV9 and TRBJ2-3; D gene unclear. Between the trimmed V and J ends, which lost 2 bases and 3 bases, there was a span of 10 bases. The CDR3 runs 14 residues. Per germline, CDR1 SGDLS and CDR2 YYNGEE. CDR3 residues: CASSVRPVTDTQYF. CDR3 in DNA: TGTGCCAGCAGCGTGAGGCCGGTGACAGATACGCAGTATTTT.

The chain combines TRBV19 with TRBJ1-6, with 7 bases lining up with TRBD1. Germline loops: CDR1 LNHDA, CDR2 SQIVND (reference sequence). The CDR3 is 17 residues long. The V and J ends lost 5 bases and 0 bases, in that order; junction bases with no gene match: 7. The CDR3 protein is CASSPQTGSSYNSPLHF. The CDR3 bases are TGTGCCAGTAGTCCCCAGACAGGGAGCTCCTATAATTCACCCCTCCACTTT.

This clone was seen only once. The V gene is TRBV2, the J gene TRBJ2-1, with 7 bases aligning to TRBD1. The CDR3 loop spans 13 amino acids. CDR1 and CDR2 from the germline V gene are SNHLY and FYNNEI. V shed 7 bases and J 9 bases; nucleotides not matched to a gene: 9. CDR3 amino acids: CASTELRQGEQFF. In DNA, the CDR3 is TGTGCCAGCACCGAATTGAGACAGGGTGAGCAGTTCTTC.

J is TRBJ1-1 and V is TRBV19, with 7 bases fitting TRBD1. Germline-derived CDR1 and CDR2 are LNHDA and SQIVND (reference sequence). CDR3 size: 12 residues. CDR3 sequence reads: CAARQGGTEAFF. The CDR3 coding sequence is TGTGCAGCAAGACAGGGCGGCACTGAAGCTTTCTTT.

The chain employs TRBV3-1 (or the pseudogene TRBV3-2) and TRBJ2-7; tentative D call: TRBD1 (5 bases). Germline loops: CDR1 LGHDT, CDR2 YNNKEL (reference sequence). V lost 4 bases and J lost 3, with 13 bases in between. The CDR3 is made up of 14 amino acids. This CDR3 reads CASSPKDIRYEQYF. In DNA, the CDR3 is TGTGCCAGCAGCCCAAAGGACATACGCTACGAGCAGTACTTC.

This sequence joins TRBV28 and TRBJ2-7, with 10 bases fitting TRBD1. Losses at the gene ends were 6 bases for V and 6 bases for J; bases not matched to a gene: 5. There are 13 residues in the CDR3. Germline V gives CDR1 MDHEN, CDR2 SYDVKM. CDR3 protein: CASSPRTGGEQYF. The CDR3 nucleotides read TGTGCCAGCAGCCCGAGGACAGGGGGCGAGCAGTACTTC. The whole variable domain, filled in from reference TRBV28 and TRBJ2-7, reads DVKVTQSSRYLVKRTGEKVFLECVQDMDHENMFWYRQDPGLGLRLIYFSYDVKMKEKGDIPEGYSVSREKKERFSLILESASTNQTSMYLCASSPRTGGEQYFGPGTRLTVT.

In its sample, this clone was seen once. The genes are TRBV6-5 and TRBJ1-5, with TRBD1 as a possible D gene (6 bases). CDR1 is MNHEY, CDR2 SVGAGI, per germline. The CDR3 spans 14 residues. The V end lost 5 bases, the J end lost 2 bases, and 10 bases lay between the germline ends. The DNA for the CDR3 is TGTGCCAGCAGTAGAGCAGGGGGCAATCAGCCCCAGCATTTT. Protein: CASSRAGGNQPQHF.

The chain couples TRBV28 to TRBJ1-5, with unresolved D. Trimming stripped 5 bases from V and 4 bases from J, with 12 bases between. Germline V lookup: CDR1 MDHEN, CDR2 SYDVKM. CDR3 length: 14 residues. The CDR3 protein is CASSPLGVNQPQHF. CDR3 coding DNA: TGTGCCAGCAGTCCACTTGGGGTTAATCAGCCCCAGCATTTT.

The CDR3 bases are TGTGCCAGCAGGATCACCCTGAACACTGAAGCTTTCTTT. It encodes CASRITLNTEAFF. The chain joins TRBV7-9 to TRBJ1-1, with D unclear. V lost 6 bases and J lost 0, with 8 bases in between. The V gene's germline CDR1 is SEHNR and CDR2 FQNEAQ (reference sequence). The CDR3 is 13 amino acids.

This chain links TRBV11-2 with TRBJ2-7, with D perhaps TRBD2 (7 bases). This CDR3 is built from 14 residues. CDR1 and CDR2 from the germline V gene are SGHAT and FQNNGV. The V gene lost 0 bases and the J gene lost 7 bases, with 13 bases spanning the gap. The CDR3 DNA follows: TGTGCCAGCAGCTTAGAGGGGGGGCAGCGTGAGCAGTACTTC. Encoded protein: CASSLEGGQREQYF.

The V and J genes are TRBV6-2 or TRBV6-3 and TRBJ2-1; 12 bases align to TRBD2. The CDR3 consists of 16 residues. The V segment lost 0 bases and the J segment 10 bases; nucleotides outside the gene matches: 7. CDR1 is MNHEY and CDR2 is SVGEGT in the germline V gene. The CDR3 loop is CASSYSRLAGAWEQFF. CDR3 DNA: TGTGCCAGCAGTTACTCGAGACTAGCGGGGGCTTGGGAGCAGTTCTTC.

V usage is TRBV9 and J usage is TRBJ2-1; 15 nucleotides match TRBD2. This CDR3 has 15 residues. Germline V gene lookup returns CDR1 SGDLS and CDR2 YYNGEE. With V trimmed by 1 base and J by 13 bases, 6 bases remained unmatched. CDR3 residues: CASSVWTSGGAHQFF. The DNA of the CDR3 is TGTGCCAGCAGCGTATGGACTAGCGGGGGGGCCCACCAGTTCTTC.

This rearrangement joins TRBV3-1 (or the pseudogene TRBV3-2) to TRBJ1-6; D is ambiguous. Looked up from germline, CDR1 is LGHDT and CDR2 is YNNKEL (reference sequence). Deletions cut 1 base from V and 7 bases from J, with 8 bases between. The CDR3 contains 14 residues. DNA for the CDR3: TGTGCCAGCAGCCAAGTTGAGGCGAATTCACCCCTCCACTTT. It translates to CASSQVEANSPLHF.

The CDR3 nucleotides are TGCGCCAGCAGCATCCGGGACAGGGAATCTCCTGGAAACACCATATATTTT. It codes for CASSIRDRESPGNTIYF. The chain uses TRBV4-1 and TRBJ1-3; 9 bases are shared with TRBD1. V shed 5 bases, J shed 2 bases, and the junction held 10 bases outside the gene matches. Germline CDR1 and CDR2: MGHRA and YSYEKL. The CDR3 spans 17 residues.

The V call is TRBV7-8, the J call TRBJ1-1; 7 bases match TRBD1. V shed 3 bases, J shed 8 bases, and the junction held 6 bases outside the gene matches. The CDR3 contains 13 residues. Germline V gene sequence: CDR1 SGHVS, CDR2 FQNEAQ. In DNA, the CDR3 is TGTGCCAGCAGCTTGAAGGGGGCCTCAGAAGCTTTCTTT. Its protein product is CASSLKGASEAFF.